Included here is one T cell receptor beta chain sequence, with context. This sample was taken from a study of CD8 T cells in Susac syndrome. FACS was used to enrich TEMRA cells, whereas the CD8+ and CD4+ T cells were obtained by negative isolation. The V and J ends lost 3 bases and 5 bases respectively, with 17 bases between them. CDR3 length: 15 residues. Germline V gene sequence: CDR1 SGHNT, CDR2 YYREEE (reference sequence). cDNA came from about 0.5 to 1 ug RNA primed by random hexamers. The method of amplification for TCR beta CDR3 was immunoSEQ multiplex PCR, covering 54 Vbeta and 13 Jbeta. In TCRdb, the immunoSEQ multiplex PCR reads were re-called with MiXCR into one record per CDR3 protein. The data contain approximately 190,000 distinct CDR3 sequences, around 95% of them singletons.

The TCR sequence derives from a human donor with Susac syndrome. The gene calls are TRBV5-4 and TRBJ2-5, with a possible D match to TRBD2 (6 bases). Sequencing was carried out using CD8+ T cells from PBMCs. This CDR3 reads CASSSDLRLGETQYF. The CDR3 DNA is TGTGCCAGCAGCTCAGACCTACGACTAGGGGAGACCCAGTACTTC.